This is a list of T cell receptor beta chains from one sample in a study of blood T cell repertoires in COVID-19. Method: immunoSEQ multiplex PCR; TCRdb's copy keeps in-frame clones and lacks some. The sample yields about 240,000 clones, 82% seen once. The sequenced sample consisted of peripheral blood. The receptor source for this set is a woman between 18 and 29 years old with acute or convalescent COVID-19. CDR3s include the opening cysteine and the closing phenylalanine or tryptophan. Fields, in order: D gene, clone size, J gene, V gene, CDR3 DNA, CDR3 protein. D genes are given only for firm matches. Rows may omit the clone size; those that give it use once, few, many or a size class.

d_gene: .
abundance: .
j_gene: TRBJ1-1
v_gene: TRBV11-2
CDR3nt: TGTGCCAGCAGCTTATCCCAAAACACTGAAGCTTTCTTT
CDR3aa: CASSLSQNTEAFF

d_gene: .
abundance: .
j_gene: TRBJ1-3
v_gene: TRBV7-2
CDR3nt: TGTGCCAGCAGCTTATGGGAGTTTGGCGGAAACACCATATATTTT
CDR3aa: CASSLWEFGGNTIYF

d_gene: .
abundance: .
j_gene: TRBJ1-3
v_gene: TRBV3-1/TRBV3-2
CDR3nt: TGTGCCAGCAGCCGCCGCGCAGGGGGAAACACCATATATTTT
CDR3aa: CASSRRAGGNTIYF

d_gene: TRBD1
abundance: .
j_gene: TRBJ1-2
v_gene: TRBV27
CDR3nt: TGTGCCAGCAGTTGGGATGGACAGGGTTTCGTCGAGGGCTACACCTTC
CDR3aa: CASSWDGQGFVEGYTF

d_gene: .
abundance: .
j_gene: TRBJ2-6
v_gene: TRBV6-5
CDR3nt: TGTGCCAGCAGTCTTTCTGTGGGGGCCAACGTCCTGACTTTC
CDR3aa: CASSLSVGANVLTF

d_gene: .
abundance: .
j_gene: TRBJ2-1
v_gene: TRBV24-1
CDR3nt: TGTGCCACCAGTGATTCGGATAGCGCGAGCTTCGCGGGGAGCTCCTACAATGAGCAGTTCTTC
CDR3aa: CATSDSDSASFAGSSYNEQFF

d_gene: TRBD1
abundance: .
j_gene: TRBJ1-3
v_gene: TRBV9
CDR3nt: TGTGCCAGCAGCTACGACAGGGGCGGTGGAAACACCATATATTTT
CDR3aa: CASSYDRGGGNTIYF

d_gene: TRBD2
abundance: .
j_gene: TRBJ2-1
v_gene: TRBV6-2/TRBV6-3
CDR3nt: TGTGCCAGCAACCCTGGACTAGCGGGAGTATATGAGCAGTTCTTC
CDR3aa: CASNPGLAGVYEQFF

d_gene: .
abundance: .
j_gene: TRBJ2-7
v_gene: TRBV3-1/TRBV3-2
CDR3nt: TGTGCCAGCAGCCCTCTTATAGCGGCTAGCTACGAGCAGTACTTC
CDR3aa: CASSPLIAASYEQYF

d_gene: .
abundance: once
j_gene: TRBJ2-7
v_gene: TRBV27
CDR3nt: TGTGCCAGCAGTTTAACTGCCGCTGGGCGCAGCTCCTACGAGCAGTACTTC
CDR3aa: CASSLTAAGRSSYEQYF

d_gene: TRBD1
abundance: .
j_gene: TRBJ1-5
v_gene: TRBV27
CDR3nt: TGTGCCAGCAGCATAGACAGGGCGGGCAATCAGCCCCAGCATTTT
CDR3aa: CASSIDRAGNQPQHF

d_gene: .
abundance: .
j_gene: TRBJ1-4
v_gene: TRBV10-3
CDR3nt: TGTGCCATCAAAAGGGAGGATGAAAAACTGTTTTTT
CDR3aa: CAIKREDEKLFF

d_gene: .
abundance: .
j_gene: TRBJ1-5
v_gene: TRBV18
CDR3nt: TGTGCCAGCTCACCCGATGTGACAGAGAATCAGCCCCAGCATTTT
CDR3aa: CASSPDVTENQPQHF

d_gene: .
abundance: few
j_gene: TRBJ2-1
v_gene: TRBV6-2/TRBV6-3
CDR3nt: TGTGCCAGCAGTAGGGGACTTGCGCAGTTCTTC
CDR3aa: CASSRGLAQFF

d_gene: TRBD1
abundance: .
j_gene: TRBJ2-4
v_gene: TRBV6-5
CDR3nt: TGTGCCAGCAGGGGACAGGGTCTAGCCAAAAACATTCAGTACTTC
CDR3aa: CASRGQGLAKNIQYF

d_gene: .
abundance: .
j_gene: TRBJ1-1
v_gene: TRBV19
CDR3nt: TGTGCCAGTAGTGAACTCGACACTGAAGCTTTCTTT
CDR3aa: CASSELDTEAFF

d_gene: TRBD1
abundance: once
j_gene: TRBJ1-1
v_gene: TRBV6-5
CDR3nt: TGTGCCAGCAGTTATGCCACAGGGGATGTTGGCACTGAAGCTTTCTTT
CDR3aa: CASSYATGDVGTEAFF

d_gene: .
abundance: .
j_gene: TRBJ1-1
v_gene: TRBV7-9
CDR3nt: TGTGCCAGCAGCCCTCCTCTTCTGAACACTGAAGCTTTCTTT
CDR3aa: CASSPPLLNTEAFF

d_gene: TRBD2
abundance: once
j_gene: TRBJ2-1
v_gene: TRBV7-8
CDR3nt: TGTGCCAGCAGCGCCGGACTAGCGGGAGTGATCCTTAAACCCTACAATGAGCAGTTCTTC
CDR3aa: CASSAGLAGVILKPYNEQFF

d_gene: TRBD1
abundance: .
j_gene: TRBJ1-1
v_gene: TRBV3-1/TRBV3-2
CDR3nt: TGTGCCAGCAGCCACTCCGGGACAGGGCATGAAGCTTTCTTT
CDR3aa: CASSHSGTGHEAFF

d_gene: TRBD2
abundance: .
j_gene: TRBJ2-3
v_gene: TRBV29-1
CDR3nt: TGCAGCGGTGGACTAGCGGGAGCACCAGATACGCAGTATTTT
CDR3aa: CSGGLAGAPDTQYF

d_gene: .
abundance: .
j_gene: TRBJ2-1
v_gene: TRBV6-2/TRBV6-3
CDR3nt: TGTGCCAGCGGTTCAGGGGGAGGTGAGCAGTTCTTC
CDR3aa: CASGSGGGEQFF

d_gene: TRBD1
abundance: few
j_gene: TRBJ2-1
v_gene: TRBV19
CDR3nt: TGTGCCAGTAGCTTGGGGACAGGGGAGGGAAATGAGCAGTTCTTC
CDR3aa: CASSLGTGEGNEQFF

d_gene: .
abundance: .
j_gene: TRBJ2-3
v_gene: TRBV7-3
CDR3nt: TGTGCCAGTACAGGGTCTGGCACAGATACGCAGTATTTT
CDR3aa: CASTGSGTDTQYF

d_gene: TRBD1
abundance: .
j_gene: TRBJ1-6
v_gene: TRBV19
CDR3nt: TGTGCCAGTAGTATCCGGACAGGGGGCTCCTATAATTCACCCCTCCACTTT
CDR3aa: CASSIRTGGSYNSPLHF

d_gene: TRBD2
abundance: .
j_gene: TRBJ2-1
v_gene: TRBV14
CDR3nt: TGTGCCAGCAGCCAAGAATATCGGGATAGCGGGAGAGAGGGCGATGAGCAGTTCTTC
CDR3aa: CASSQEYRDSGREGDEQFF

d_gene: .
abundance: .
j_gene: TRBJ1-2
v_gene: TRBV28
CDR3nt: TGTGCCAGCAGTCCCCTAGTTGGCGTAGTTGGCTACACCTTC
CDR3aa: CASSPLVGVVGYTF

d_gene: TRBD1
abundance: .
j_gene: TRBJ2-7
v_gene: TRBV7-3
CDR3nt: TGTGCCAGCAGCCGTGGGACAGATCTCGAGCAGTACTTC
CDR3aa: CASSRGTDLEQYF

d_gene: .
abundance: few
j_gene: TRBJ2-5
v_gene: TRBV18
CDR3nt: TGTGCCAGCTCACCGGACTCACAAGAGACCCAGTACTTC
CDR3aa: CASSPDSQETQYF

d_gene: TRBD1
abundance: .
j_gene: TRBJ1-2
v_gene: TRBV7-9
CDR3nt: TGTGCCAGCACCTCCGGGGGGGGGACAGATCATGGCTACACCTTC
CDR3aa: CASTSGGGTDHGYTF

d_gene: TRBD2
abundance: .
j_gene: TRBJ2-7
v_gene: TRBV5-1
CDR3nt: TGCGCCAGCAGCTTCGGGGGGGTCACCTACGAGCAGTACTTC
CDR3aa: CASSFGGVTYEQYF

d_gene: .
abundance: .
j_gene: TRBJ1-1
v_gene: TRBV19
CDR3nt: TGTGCCAGTAGTATTGATGACAGCACGAACACTGAAGCTTTCTTT
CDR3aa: CASSIDDSTNTEAFF

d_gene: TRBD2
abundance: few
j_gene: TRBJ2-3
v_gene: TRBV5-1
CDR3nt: TGCGCCAGCAGCGCGGGACTAGCGGGAGGAAGCACAGATACGCAGTATTTT
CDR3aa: CASSAGLAGGSTDTQYF

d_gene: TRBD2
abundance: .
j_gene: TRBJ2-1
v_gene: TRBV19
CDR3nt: TGTGCCAGTAGTATCGTAGCGGGGGGAAGCTCCAATGAGCAGTTCTTC
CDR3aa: CASSIVAGGSSNEQFF

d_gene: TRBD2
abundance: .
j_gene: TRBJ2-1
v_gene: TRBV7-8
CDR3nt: TGTGCCAGCAGCCAGAAGACTAGCGGGAGGGCCAAGGGTGAGCAGTTCTTC
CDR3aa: CASSQKTSGRAKGEQFF

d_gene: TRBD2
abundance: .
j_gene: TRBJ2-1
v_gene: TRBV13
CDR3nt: TGTGCCAGCAGCCCCCTGACTCAGCGGGAGGGCCCGAATGAGCAGTTCTTC
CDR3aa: CASSPLTQREGPNEQFF